This T cell receptor beta chain was profiled in a study of blood T cell repertoires in COVID-19. Recruitment covered about 25 US areas and drew participants whose ages spanned roughly 18 to 95 years. Data came from immunoSEQ multiplex PCR; TCRdb stores just in-frame clones and leaves some out. This sample has fewer than 250,000 clones; approximately 90% occur once, and the top ten carry 0.85% to 0.9%. CDR1 SGHRS and CDR2 YFSETQ come from the germline V gene. The CDR3 runs to 15 residues. V dropped 4 bases and J dropped 8; count of bases not matched to a gene: 12. This clonotype was sampled from a man in his fifties or sixties who had been exposed to COVID-19. The sample consisted of PBMCs or T cells enriched from blood (not recorded which). V usage is TRBV5-1 and J usage is TRBJ1-2; TRBD1 aligns across 9 bases. This chain's CDR3 is CASSVISRTGDGYTF. The CDR3 nucleotides read TGCGCCAGCAGCGTCATCTCCCGGACAGGGGACGGCTACACCTTC.